One sample yielded the 11 T cell receptor beta chains listed below, sequenced in a study of shared clonotypes between healthy human individuals. Using immunoSEQ multiplex PCR, the repertoire was profiled, and TCRdb retains in-frame clones only, with some absent. The sample lists about 1 million clones, roughly 74% occurring once. Sequencing used memory CD4+ T cells from PBMCs. Indicated subset: CD45RA-negative fraction. These receptors all come from a man aged 18 to 35 in good health. Some clones in this sample may be carry-over from other donors' samples.

The rearrangement uses TRBV18 and TRBJ1-1, with D hard to call. Per the germline V gene, CDR1 is KGHSH and CDR2 is LQKENI. V gave up 3 bases and J gave up 4 bases, with 12 bases separating them. The length of the CDR3 is 14 residues. The CDR3 DNA sequence: TGTGCCAGCTCACCGCGGGTGGGGAGCACTGAAGCTTTCTTT. This codes for CASSPRVGSTEAFF.

This clone has a single count. The chain couples TRBV5-1 to TRBJ1-1; D call uncertain. The V and J ends lost 0 bases and 5 bases respectively, with 11 bases between them. This CDR3 contains 14 residues. The germline CDR1 and CDR2 sequences are SGHRS and YFSETQ. This CDR3 is CASSLAGQLTEAFF. CDR3 nucleotide sequence: TGCGCCAGCAGCTTGGCTGGTCAATTAACTGAAGCTTTCTTT.

The chain has TRBV9 and TRBJ2-3, with 10 bases fitting TRBD2. V trimming: 0 bases; J trimming: 5 bases; junction bases outside the gene matches: 12. The V gene's germline CDR1 is SGDLS and CDR2 YYNGEE. The CDR3 consists of 18 residues. CDR3 region: CASSVVLASGSGGDTQYF. In nucleotides, the CDR3 is TGTGCCAGCAGCGTAGTTCTCGCTAGCGGGAGCGGGGGAGATACGCAGTATTTT.

J is TRBJ1-1 and V is TRBV27; D not certain. The CDR3 is 15 residues long. V gave up 7 bases and J gave up 0 bases, with 15 bases separating them. Germline CDR1 MNHEY, CDR2 SMNVEV (reference sequence). CDR3 nucleotides: TGTGCCAGCACTCAATCGGCAGATATGAACACTGAAGCTTTCTTT. Protein sequence: CASTQSADMNTEAFF.

V and J are TRBV7-2 and TRBJ2-1, with D maybe TRBD2 (5 bases). CDR1 is SGHTA and CDR2 is FQGNSA in the germline V gene. With 11 bases removed from V and 8 bases from J, the gap between germline ends came to 28 bases. CDR3 length: 16 residues. CDR3 region: CASGPATLALNHEQFF. For the CDR3, the DNA is TGTGCCTCAGGACCCGCTACCCTAGCCCTTAACCATGAGCAGTTCTTC.

The V and J genes are TRBV5-1 and TRBJ2-5; 7 bases match TRBD1. CDR1 is SGHRS, CDR2 YFSETQ, per germline. The length of the CDR3 is 14 residues. After removal of 4 bases from V and 1 base from J, the junction contained 4 bases not matched to a gene. The CDR3 nucleotides are TGCGCCAGCAGCAAAGGGACAGCCCAAGAGACCCAGTACTTC. Translating it yields CASSKGTAQETQYF.

V is TRBV27 and J is TRBJ2-2; D not certain. CDR1 is MNHEY and CDR2 is SMNVEV in the germline V gene (reference sequence). CDR3 length: 14 residues. Trimming cost V 3 bases and J 0 bases, with 5 bases left between them. The CDR3 is CASSLISNTGELFF. DNA of the CDR3: TGTGCCAGCAGTTTGATCTCGAACACCGGGGAGCTGTTTTTT.

The rearrangement links TRBV28 to TRBJ1-1; no clear D gene. Trimming cost V 6 bases and J 7 bases, with 18 bases left between them. Germline lookup yields CDR1 MDHEN and CDR2 SYDVKM. This CDR3 comprises 14 residues. CDR3 nucleotides: TGTGCCAGCAGCCCCGGCGGGCCAGTTAGTGAAGCTTTCTTT. It encodes CASSPGGPVSEAFF.

The rearrangement links TRBV6-6 to TRBJ2-7; D unclear. This CDR3 region has 12 residues. The germline CDR1 and CDR2 sequences are MNHNY and SVGAGI (reference sequence). V lost 6 bases and J lost 3, with 9 bases in between. In DNA, the CDR3 is TGTGCCAGCAGAAGGGTCGGCTACGAGCAGTACTTC. Translating gives CASRRVGYEQYF.

The rearrangement joins TRBV5-5 to TRBJ2-2; D ambiguous. The V gene lost 0 bases and the J gene lost 3 bases, with 3 bases spanning the gap. The germline CDR1 and CDR2 sequences are SGHKS and YYEKEE (reference sequence). The length of the CDR3 is 13 residues. CDR3 bases: TGTGCCAGCAGCTTGGAATACACCGGGGAGCTGTTTTTT. Translated: CASSLEYTGELFF.

This chain joins TRBV19 and TRBJ1-5; 7 positions agree with TRBD1. The CDR3 extends over 13 amino acids. V gave up 9 bases and J gave up 4 bases; unmatched junction bases: 6. Germline assignment: CDR1 LNHDA and CDR2 SQIVND (reference sequence). This CDR3 reads CASRTGLNQPQHF. The CDR3 region has the DNA TGTGCCAGCAGGACAGGTTTAAATCAGCCCCAGCATTTT.